The 24 T cell receptor beta chains reported below all come from one sample, sequenced in a study of blood T cell repertoires in COVID-19. Clones were sequenced by immunoSEQ multiplex PCR, and TCRdb holds only the in-frame ones, with some missing. The sample has 100,000 or so clones; approximately 75% are singletons. The source material was peripheral blood. Receptors originate from a woman older than 75 with acute or convalescent COVID-19.

The V and J genes are TRBV24-1 and TRBJ2-3; no definite D call. The germline CDR1 and CDR2 sequences are KGHDR and SFDVKD. This CDR3 has 13 amino acids. V was trimmed by 3 bases and J by 5 bases, leaving 8 bases between them. CDR3 in amino acids: CATSDATRDTQYF. The DNA for the CDR3 is TGTGCCACCAGTGATGCTACGAGAGATACGCAGTATTTT.

Only one count was recorded for this clone. The genes are TRBV19 and TRBJ2-3, with TRBD1 matching over 9 bases. CDR1 and CDR2 (germline): LNHDA, SQIVND (reference sequence). This CDR3 is built from 17 residues. With V trimmed by 4 bases and J by 5 bases, 13 bases remained unmatched. The CDR3 nucleotides read TGTGCCAGTAGTACCCCCCCGGGACAGGGAGTAGGAGATACGCAGTATTTT. It codes for CASSTPPGQGVGDTQYF.

This clone was counted a few times. The same CDR3 arises from other DNA sequences in this sample as well. This chain uses TRBV5-1 with TRBJ1-1; TRBD1 agrees at 7 bases. The length of the CDR3 is 14 residues. Trimming removed 0 bases from V and 4 bases from J; junction bases left unmatched: 3. CDR1 and CDR2 (germline): SGHRS, YFSETQ. The CDR3 is CASSLASGGTEAFF. The CDR3 DNA follows: TGCGCCAGCAGCTTGGCCTCAGGGGGCACTGAAGCTTTCTTT.

The chain couples TRBV19 to TRBJ2-2; D is unresolved. Germline CDR1 and CDR2: LNHDA and SQIVND (reference sequence). Trimming cost V 6 bases and J 6 bases, with 8 bases left between them. The CDR3 spans 12 residues. This CDR3 is CASRQTAGELFF. The DNA for the CDR3 is TGTGCCAGTAGACAGACGGCCGGGGAGCTGTTTTTT.

This chain uses TRBV10-3 with TRBJ2-1; 7 bases agree with TRBD1. Germline V gene data show CDR1 as ENHRY and CDR2 as SYGVKD. V dropped 3 bases and J dropped 10; count of bases not matched to a gene: 3. The CDR3 runs 12 residues. CDR3 in DNA: TGTGCCATCAGTGAAGGGGGCCGAGAGCAGTTCTTC. This codes for CAISEGGREQFF.

Only one count was recorded for this clone. The chain combines TRBV5-1 with TRBJ2-1, with 11 bases aligning to TRBD2. The CDR3 contains 15 residues. Germline loops: CDR1 SGHRS, CDR2 YFSETQ. Unmatched junction bases numbered 3, after V lost 3 bases and J lost 4 bases. CDR3 region: CASSWGLADYNEQFF. Here the CDR3 DNA reads TGCGCCAGCAGCTGGGGACTAGCGGATTACAATGAGCAGTTCTTC. The full variable domain, its missing parts supplied by reference TRBV5-1 and TRBJ2-1, is KAGVTQTPRYLIKTRGQQVTLSCSPISGHRSVSWYQQTPGQGLQFLFEYFSETQRNKGNFPGRFSGRQFSNSRSEMNVSTLELGDSALYLCASSWGLADYNEQFFGPGTRLTVL.

The V gene is TRBV27, the J gene TRBJ1-2; D is possibly TRBD1 (5 bases). There are 13 residues in the CDR3. Germline V lookup: CDR1 MNHEY, CDR2 SMNVEV (reference sequence). V dropped 8 bases and J dropped 6 bases, with 16 bases sitting between them. CDR3 loop: CASGLLGGDGYTF. DNA for the CDR3: TGTGCCAGCGGCCTACTGGGGGGGGATGGCTACACCTTC.

V gene TRBV2 combines with J gene TRBJ1-1; weak D call: TRBD1 (6 bases). Between the trimmed V and J ends, which lost 6 bases and 8 bases, there was a span of 19 bases. CDR3 length: 14 amino acids. Germline V CDR1 and CDR2: SNHLY, FYNNEI. The CDR3 loop is CASRQPQGRLEAFF. CDR3 nucleotide sequence: TGTGCCAGCAGGCAGCCCCAGGGGCGACTGGAAGCTTTCTTT. Drawing the rest from reference TRBV2 and TRBJ1-1, the complete variable domain is EPEVTQTPSHQVTQMGQEVILRCVPISNHLYFYWYRQILGQKVEFLVSFYNNEISEKSEIFDDQFSVERPDGSNFTLKIRSTKLEDSAMYFCASRQPQGRLEAFFGQGTRLTVV.

The chain has TRBV6-5 and TRBJ1-1; D ambiguous. The CDR3 sequence is 14 residues long. The V gene's germline CDR1 is MNHEY and CDR2 SVGAGI. Between the trimmed V and J ends, which lost 2 bases and 1 base, there was a span of 8 bases. CDR3 amino acids: CASSYVNGNTEAFF. The DNA for the CDR3 is TGTGCCAGCAGTTACGTAAACGGGAACACTGAAGCTTTCTTT.

Only a few counts were recorded for this clone. The rearrangement links TRBV5-5 to TRBJ1-1, with 9 bases lining up with TRBD1. The CDR3 runs 16 residues. The ends lost 4 bases at V and 5 bases at J; junction bases unmatched: 12. Looked up from germline, CDR1 is SGHKS and CDR2 is YYEKEE (reference sequence). CDR3 residues: CASSETTYRGQTEAFF. CDR3 in DNA: TGTGCCAGCAGCGAAACCACTTACAGGGGGCAAACTGAAGCTTTCTTT.

This clone has just one count. The V call is TRBV30, the J call TRBJ2-3; 14 bases are shared with TRBD2. Germline loops: CDR1 GTSNPN, CDR2 SVGIG (reference sequence). This CDR3 region has 16 residues. The junction had 8 bases not matched to a gene; V was cut back by 8 bases and J by 1 base. CDR3 sequence reads: CATTRGLAGGTDTQYF. The CDR3 coding sequence is TGTGCCACAACACGGGGACTAGCGGGGGGCACAGATACGCAGTATTTT. The whole variable domain, filled in from reference TRBV30 and TRBJ2-3, reads SQTIHQWPATLVQPVGSPLSLECTVEGTSNPNLYWYRQAAGRGLQLLFYSVGIGQISSEVPQNLSASRPQDRQFILSSKKLLLSDSGFYLCATTRGLAGGTDTQYFGPGTRLTVL.

The CDR3 spells CASSQELWRPLNYNEQFF. CDR3 coding DNA: TGCGCCAGCAGCCAAGAATTATGGAGACCGCTTAACTACAATGAGCAGTTCTTC. The chain is built from TRBV4-3 and TRBJ2-1; D is uncertain. Trimming cost V 0 bases and J 3 bases, with 18 bases left between them. Germline CDR1 and CDR2: LGHNA and YSLEER. CDR3 length: 18 amino acids.

The CDR3 loop is CASSLAHRGGYGYTF. The CDR3 DNA sequence: TGTGCCAGCAGCTTGGCCCACAGGGGCGGGTATGGCTACACCTTC. The V call is TRBV5-4, the J call TRBJ1-2, with 7 bases lining up with TRBD1. With 0 bases clipped from V and 5 bases from J, the junction kept 7 bases outside the gene matches. Germline CDR1 SGHNT, CDR2 YYREEE (reference sequence). The CDR3 length is 15 residues.

In DNA, the CDR3 is TGTGCCAGCAGCTCCGGGACAGGGTACCCTAATGAAAAACTGTTTTTT. It codes for CASSSGTGYPNEKLFF. This chain connects TRBV7-2 to TRBJ1-4, with 9 bases aligning to TRBD1. In germline, CDR1 is SGHTA, CDR2 FQGNSA. V lost 4 bases to trimming and J lost 3 bases; unmatched junction nucleotides: 6. CDR3 length equals 16 residues.

This clone has only a few counts. The rearrangement uses TRBV2 and TRBJ1-2; D unclear. CDR3 length: 13 amino acids. Germline CDR1 is SNHLY and CDR2 is FYNNEI. Trimming took 3 bases from V and 8 from J, leaving 13 bases between them. The CDR3 bases are TGTGCCAGCAGTGAGATCCCCGGGAGCGGCTACACCTTC. Its protein product is CASSEIPGSGYTF.

V gene TRBV7-2 combines with J gene TRBJ2-7; TRBD2 matches at 8 bases. The V gene end was trimmed by 1 base and the J gene end by 5 bases; junction bases not matched to a gene: 7. Germline V lookup: CDR1 SGHTA, CDR2 FQGNSA. The CDR3 covers 15 residues. The CDR3 spells CASSLGAGADDEQYF. CDR3 bases: TGTGCCAGCAGCTTAGGAGCGGGGGCCGACGACGAGCAGTACTTC. Complete variable domain (other parts from reference TRBV7-2 and TRBJ2-7): GAGVSQSPSNKVTEKGKDVELRCDPISGHTALYWYRQSLGQGLEFLIYFQGNSAPDKSGLPSDRFSAERTGGSVSTLTIQRTQQEDSAVYLCASSLGAGADDEQYFGPGTRLTVT.

This clone came up once. CDR3 sequence (DNA): TGTGCCAGCAGTTGGGGAGGAGGGTGGAGAATGAACACTGAAGCTTTCTTT. It encodes CASSWGGGWRMNTEAFF. The chain carries TRBV2 and TRBJ1-1; D gene unclear. CDR3 length: 17 residues. Per germline, CDR1 SNHLY and CDR2 FYNNEI. The V end was cut by 5 bases, the J end by 0 bases, with 19 bases between.

This clone occurred a few times. This chain links TRBV7-2 with TRBJ1-3, with D possibly being TRBD1 (5 bases). Between the trimmed V and J ends, which lost 2 bases and 1 base, there was a span of 9 bases. The CDR3 is 15 amino acids. The germline CDR1 and CDR2 sequences are SGHTA and FQGNSA. The CDR3 DNA reads as TGTGCCAGCAGCTTATGGGGCTATTCTGGAAACACCATATATTTT. As protein: CASSLWGYSGNTIYF. Full variable domain (missing parts from reference TRBV7-2 and TRBJ1-3): GAGVSQSPSNKVTEKGKDVELRCDPISGHTALYWYRQSLGQGLEFLIYFQGNSAPDKSGLPSDRFSAERTGGSVSTLTIQRTQQEDSAVYLCASSLWGYSGNTIYFGEGSWLTVV.

The chain links TRBV11-3 to TRBJ1-3; 10 nucleotides line up with TRBD1. V shed 1 base and J 8 bases; nucleotides not matched to a gene: 2. The germline gives CDR1 SGHNT, CDR2 YENEEA. This CDR3 has 14 amino acids. CDR3 sequence (DNA): TGTGCCAGCAGCTTAGGAGGGACAGGGGACACCATATATTTT. It is translated as CASSLGGTGDTIYF.

V is TRBV9 and J is TRBJ2-3, with no clear D. The CDR3 length is 14 residues. CDR1 and CDR2 from the germline V gene are SGDLS and YYNGEE. V lost 0 bases, J lost 3 bases, and 8 bases lay in between. The CDR3 DNA follows: TGTGCCAGCAGCGTAGATGTCTTTACAGATACGCAGTATTTT. Its translation is CASSVDVFTDTQYF.

This chain links TRBV15 with TRBJ1-5, with D hard to call. Trimming pared 7 bases from V and 4 bases from J, leaving 11 bases between. CDR3 size: 13 residues. Germline values: CDR1 LNHNV, CDR2 YYDKDF (reference sequence). The CDR3 nucleotides are TGTGCCACCAAACGAGGGCAGAATCAGCCCCAGCATTTT. Its protein is CATKRGQNQPQHF.

The CDR3 reads CASSQDPQIPGTEAFF. CDR3 coding DNA: TGTGCCAGCAGCCAAGACCCCCAGATCCCCGGGACTGAAGCTTTCTTT. V and J are TRBV3-1 (or the pseudogene TRBV3-2) and TRBJ1-1; D not resolved. V lost 0 bases and J lost 5, with 16 bases in between. The CDR3 runs 16 residues. The germline V gene has CDR1 LGHDT and CDR2 YNNKEL (reference sequence).

This chain uses TRBV6-6 with TRBJ1-5, with TRBD1 as a possible D gene (6 bases). Trimming removed 7 bases from V and 4 bases from J, with 14 bases in between. The germline gives CDR1 MNHNY, CDR2 SVGAGI (reference sequence). The CDR3 has 14 residues. CDR3 sequence reads: CASNLGQGNQPQHF. The CDR3 DNA reads TGTGCCAGCAATCTAGGGCAGGGGAATCAGCCCCAGCATTTT.

This rearrangement joins TRBV11-1 to TRBJ1-1; unclear D gene. V lost 1 base and J lost 0, with 12 bases in between. The germline V gene has CDR1 SGHAT and CDR2 FQDESV (reference sequence). The CDR3 has 16 amino acids. CDR3 nucleotides: TGTGCCAGCAGCTTAGGGCGGAACCGAATGAACACTGAAGCTTTCTTT. Its translation: CASSLGRNRMNTEAFF. The whole variable domain, remainder taken from reference TRBV11-1 and TRBJ1-1, is EAEVAQSPRYKITEKSQAVAFWCDPISGHATLYWYRQILGQGPELLVQFQDESVVDDSQLPKDRFSAERLKGVDSTLKIQPAELGDSAMYLCASSLGRNRMNTEAFFGQGTRLTVV.